This T cell receptor (beta chain) was documented in a study of T cell changes during pregnancy in multiple sclerosis. This table comes from immunoSEQ multiplex PCR, and its TCRdb copy is limited to in-frame clones, with some not included. The data contain under 45,000 clones, roughly 89% of them singletons. With 6 bases clipped from V and 2 bases from J, the junction kept 3 bases outside the gene matches. This CDR3 comprises 13 residues. Germline V gene sequence: CDR1 LNHDA, CDR2 SQIVND (reference sequence). The chain is built from TRBV19 and TRBJ1-2, with 7 bases that match TRBD1. The TCR sequence derives from a female donor in good health, enrolled as a control in a pregnancy study. Sequenced material: CD4+ T cells from peripheral blood mononuclear cells, taken in the second trimester of pregnancy. The CDR3 DNA reads TGTGCCAGTAGGACGACAGGGAACTATGGCTACACCTTC. Encoded protein: CASRTTGNYGYTF.